This is a list of T cell receptor beta chains from one sample in a study of T-cell memory formation after mild COVID-19. Via MiXCR, TCRdb re-called the 5' RACE reads, giving one row per CDR3 protein. Among around 220,000 distinct CDR3 sequences listed, roughly 17% were seen once. The sample comprised PBMCs or a T cell subset sorted from them (not recorded which). These receptor sequences come from a man aged 18 to 35 who had mild COVID-19 (a few samples of this study predate the infection). Cell type and time point are not known. Each CDR3 is given with its conserved first and last residue. The D gene is left open where the match is weak. Part of the rows lack a size; the others show once, few, many or a class for expanded clones.

j_call	v_call	clone_size	d_call	cdr3_aa	cdr3_nt
TRBJ2-2	TRBV7-2	-	-	CASSTKGDGELFF	TGTGCCAGCAGCACCAAAGGGGACGGGGAGCTGTTTTTT
TRBJ1-1	TRBV18	few	TRBD1	CASSPQGAGDTEAFF	TGTGCCAGCTCACCTCAGGGGGCCGGCGACACTGAAGCTTTCTTT
TRBJ2-4	TRBV5-1	few	TRBD1	CASSSPGQRKAKNIQYF	TGCGCCAGCAGCTCCCCGGGACAGCGGAAGGCCAAAAACATTCAGTACTTC
TRBJ1-6	TRBV7-8	few	-	CASSLAGAGAKVGSPLHF	TGTGCCAGCAGCTTAGCGGGGGCAGGGGCGAAGGTTGGCTCACCCCTCCACTTT
TRBJ2-3	TRBV5-1	many	-	CASSAGSTTSTDTQYF	TGCGCCAGCAGCGCGGGATCCACGACTAGCACAGATACGCAGTATTTT
TRBJ1-5	TRBV5-5	few	-	CASSLSAGLNQPQHF	TGTGCCAGCAGCTTGTCCGCAGGACTCAATCAGCCCCAGCATTTT
TRBJ1-2	TRBV5-1	many	-	CASSQREANYGYTF	TGCGCCAGCAGCCAGCGAGAAGCTAACTATGGCTACACCTTC
TRBJ2-1	TRBV6-6	-	-	CASSSPMGRGIINEQFF	TGTGCCAGCAGTTCCCCAATGGGGCGGGGAATAATAAATGAGCAGTTCTTC
TRBJ1-2	TRBV6-2/TRBV6-3	-	-	CASSYGPYGYTF	TGTGCCAGCAGTTACGGGCCCTATGGCTACACCTTC
TRBJ2-3	TRBV5-4	-	-	CASRAGEGAKDTQYF	TGTGCCAGCAGGGCAGGGGAGGGGGCCAAAGATACGCAGTATTTT
TRBJ1-2	TRBV10-3	-	-	CAISESKGSINYGYTF	TGTGCCATCAGTGAGTCTAAGGGGTCTATTAACTATGGCTACACCTTC
TRBJ2-1	TRBV7-2	many	TRBD2	CASSLARASGGAGNEQFF	TGTGCCAGCAGCTTAGCGCGAGCTAGCGGGGGGGCGGGCAATGAGCAGTTCTTC
TRBJ2-3	TRBV5-1	few	TRBD1	CASSLWTGLGDTQYF	TGCGCCAGCAGCTTGTGGACAGGATTAGGAGATACGCAGTATTTT
TRBJ1-4	TRBV7-8	-	-	CASSLDGWQEKLFF	TGTGCCAGCAGCTTAGACGGATGGCAGGAAAAACTGTTTTTT
TRBJ1-2	TRBV4-3	-	-	CASSQGKGDYGYTF	TGCGCCAGCAGCCAAGGAAAGGGAGACTATGGCTACACCTTC
TRBJ1-2	TRBV5-6	few	-	CASSGAHSIYGYTF	TGTGCCAGCAGTGGAGCTCACAGTATCTATGGCTACACCTTC
TRBJ1-4	TRBV5-1	-	-	CASSYQGIGNEKLFF	TGCGCCAGCAGCTATCAGGGGATTGGCAATGAAAAACTGTTTTTT
TRBJ2-2	TRBV24-1	-	TRBD2	CATTGGADGELFF	TGTGCCACCACCGGGGGGGCCGACGGGGAGCTGTTTTTT
TRBJ2-3	TRBV20-1	few	TRBD2	CSATTSGRSTDTQYF	TGCAGTGCTACGACTAGCGGGCGTAGCACAGATACGCAGTATTTT
TRBJ2-5	TRBV7-2	few	-	CASSLDRFQETQYF	TGTGCCAGCAGCTTAGACCGGTTCCAAGAGACCCAGTACTTC
TRBJ2-1	TRBV4-2	many	-	CASSQGLLGGYNEQFF	TGTGCCAGCAGCCAAGGCCTCCTCGGGGGCTACAATGAGCAGTTCTTC
TRBJ1-2	TRBV7-9	many	-	CASSVGRLEGYTF	TGTGCCAGCAGCGTCGGGAGGCTTGAGGGCTACACCTTC
TRBJ2-3	TRBV5-1	few	-	CASSLGPNPDTQYF	TGCGCCAGCAGCTTGGGACCGAACCCAGATACGCAGTATTTT
TRBJ1-5	TRBV20-1	-	-	CSASRGPRDQPQHF	TGCAGTGCTAGCCGGGGGCCCCGGGATCAGCCCCAGCATTTT
TRBJ2-3	TRBV7-8	few	TRBD2	CASSWRGATAPDTQYF	TGTGCCAGCAGCTGGCGGGGGGCCACAGCCCCAGATACGCAGTATTTT